A single sample is the source of the 16 T cell receptor beta chains below, sequenced in a study of prognosis after radiotherapy for stage I lung cancer. CDR3 of TCR beta was amplified from genomic DNA via a two-round multiplex PCR. Used in first-round PCR were primers specific to each TRBV and TRBJ gene. One entry per CDR3 protein results from TCRdb running MiXCR on the multiplex PCR reads. The sample lists fewer than 25,000 distinct CDR3 sequences; around 34% were seen once. Sequences were derived from PBMCs, sampled before or after stereotactic body radiation therapy (not recorded which). These receptors all stem from a donor over 45 with non-small cell lung cancer.

The gene calls are TRBV6-1 and TRBJ1-5, with D tentatively TRBD1 (5 bases). Germline V gene lookup returns CDR1 MNHNS and CDR2 SASEGT. This CDR3 comprises 13 residues. CDR3 nucleotides: TGTGTCACCATGGGGGAGCTCGGTCAGCCCCAGCATTTT. This encodes CVTMGELGQPQHF.

At least ten counts were recorded for this clonotype. This chain joins TRBV6-4 and TRBJ1-1, with D unclear. V was shortened by 2 bases and J by 0 bases, with 7 bases between the two germline ends. Germline V gene lookup returns CDR1 MRHNA and CDR2 SNTAGT. CDR3 length: 14 residues. The CDR3 reads CASSDGGMNTEAFF. Here the CDR3 DNA reads TGTGCCAGCAGTGACGGAGGGATGAACACTGAAGCTTTCTTT.

The V call is TRBV6-2 or TRBV6-3, the J call TRBJ2-1, with D possibly TRBD2 on 7 matching bases. The V gene lost 6 bases and the J gene lost 8 bases, with 26 bases spanning the gap. The CDR3 runs to 17 residues. The germline V gene encodes CDR1 MNHEY and CDR2 SVGEGT. CDR3 bases: TGTGCCAGCAGCCCGGGGCTGTACTGGGGGGGCCAGGATGAGCAGTTCTTC. As protein: CASSPGLYWGGQDEQFF.

This clonotype has a count of ten or more. V usage is TRBV7-9 and J usage is TRBJ1-4; a possible D gene is TRBD1 (6 bases). CDR1 SEHNR and CDR2 FQNEAQ come from the germline V gene (reference sequence). CDR3 length: 14 amino acids. V dropped 5 bases and J dropped 2 bases, with 9 bases sitting between them. CDR3 bases: TGTGCCAGCAGCCCAGGGGCTACTAATGAAAAACTGTTTTTT. Translation: CASSPGATNEKLFF.

This clonotype was found many times. This chain connects TRBV15 to TRBJ2-7; TRBD2 aligns across 9 bases. Trimming removed 0 bases from V and 6 bases from J; junction bases left unmatched: 6. CDR3 size: 15 residues. Germline CDR1 LNHNV, CDR2 YYDKDF (reference sequence). CDR3 amino acids: CATSRDLAGGTEQYF. The CDR3 nucleotides are TGTGCCACCAGCAGAGATCTTGCGGGAGGGACCGAGCAGTACTTC.

In its sample, this clonotype was seen many times. The DNA of the CDR3 is TGTGCCAGCAGCGTAGGGTCCGGGGCGGTCCACGAGCAGTACTTC. Residues: CASSVGSGAVHEQYF. The chain joins TRBV9 to TRBJ2-7; D assignment may be TRBD1 or TRBD2 (5 bases each). Between the trimmed V and J ends, which lost 0 bases and 5 bases, there was a span of 15 bases. The CDR3 is 15 amino acids. Per germline, CDR1 SGDLS and CDR2 YYNGEE.

This clonotype has at least ten counts. The chain uses TRBV2 and TRBJ1-4; D is unresolved. In germline, CDR1 is SNHLY, CDR2 FYNNEI. This CDR3 has 11 residues. V gave up 3 bases and J gave up 6 bases, with 2 bases separating them. The chain's CDR3 is CASSDDEKLFF. Here the CDR3 DNA reads TGTGCCAGCAGTGATGATGAAAAACTGTTTTTT.

This clonotype was found many times. The CDR3, as DNA: TGTGCCAGCGTCTTTAAGGGTGAGCAGTTCTTC. It encodes CASVFKGEQFF. This chain connects TRBV7-9 to TRBJ2-1; no firm D call. The V end lost 8 bases, the J end lost 9 bases, and 11 bases lay between the germline ends. This CDR3 is 11 amino acids long. CDR1 is SEHNR, CDR2 FQNEAQ, per germline (reference sequence). The full variable domain, rest sourced from reference TRBV7-9 and TRBJ2-1, is DTGVSQNPRHKITKRGQNVTFRCDPISEHNRLYWYRQTLGQGPEFLTYFQNEAQLEKSRLLSDRFSAERPKGSFSTLEIQRTEQGDSAMYLCASVFKGEQFFGPGTRLTVL.

This clonotype appeared many times. V gene TRBV27 combines with J gene TRBJ2-5; 11 bases fit TRBD1. The J call may be mistaken, given a closer DNA end match to TRBJ2-1. This CDR3 is 15 amino acids long. In germline, CDR1 is MNHEY, CDR2 SMNVEV (reference sequence). The CDR3 nucleotides read TGTGCCAGTAAACCGGGACAGGGGGGCCGAAATGAGCAGTTCTTC. This codes for CASKPGQGGRNEQFF.

The V and J genes are TRBV20-1 and TRBJ2-5; D unclear. Germline CDR1 and CDR2: DFQATT and SNEGSKA (reference sequence). The V and J ends lost 8 bases and 8 bases respectively, with 12 bases between them. The CDR3 is 10 residues long. CDR3 nucleotide sequence: TGCAGTTCAGAGCGATTCACCCAGTACTTC. Its translation: CSSERFTQYF.

The genes are TRBV20-1 and TRBJ2-5, with 9 bases identical to TRBD2. V lost 4 bases, J lost 5 bases, and 14 bases stayed unmatched. CDR1 and CDR2 (germline): DFQATT, SNEGSKA (reference sequence). CDR3 length: 16 amino acids. The CDR3 here is CSAKISGSLVGETQYF. In DNA, the CDR3 is TGCAGTGCTAAAATTAGCGGGAGTCTCGTGGGGGAGACCCAGTACTTC.

In its sample, this clonotype was seen many times. V and J are TRBV9 and TRBJ1-1; no clear D. CDR1 is SGDLS, CDR2 YYNGEE, per germline. The CDR3 sequence is 14 residues long. V was cut by 0 bases and J by 1 base, with 7 bases left in between. The CDR3 nucleotides read TGTGCCAGCAGCGTAGCAGGTGGGAACACTGAAGCTTTCTTT. Translating gives CASSVAGGNTEAFF.

Comment on this clonotype: This sequence is one base from a far larger clone and is likely a read error. The chain couples TRBV12-3 or TRBV12-4 to TRBJ2-1; TRBD2 matches at 9 bases. CDR3 length equals 19 residues. Germline trimming cut 2 bases from V and 6 bases from J; bases unmatched to any gene: 17. CDR3 nucleotide sequence: TGTGCCAGCAGTTTATCTCCCTCTAGCGGCGGGAGGGCAGGCAATGAGCAGTTCTTC. Protein product: CASSLSPSSGGRAGNEQFF.

As concerns this clonotype: A junction end diverges from the germline sequence, so it may reflect a read error. The genes are TRBV4-3 and TRBJ2-5; D ambiguous. Germline CDR1 is LGHNA and CDR2 is YSLEER. This CDR3 spans 14 amino acids. The CDR3 protein is CASRQESYQETQYF. The CDR3 region has the DNA TGCGCCAGCAGACAAGAGTCGTACCAAGAGACCCAGTACTTC.

This clonotype was observed at least ten times. The chain links TRBV7-9 to TRBJ2-7; D is unresolved. Germline CDR1 reads SEHNR; CDR2 reads FQNEAQ (reference sequence). The CDR3 sequence is 14 residues long. With 5 bases removed from V and 3 bases from J, the gap between germline ends came to 14 bases. CDR3 bases: TGTGCCAGCAGCGGCCAGATAAGGGACTACGAGCAGTACTTC. This sequence encodes CASSGQIRDYEQYF.

Regarding this clonotype: The likely explanation is a read error, given a far larger clone one base away. The V gene is TRBV6-4, the J gene TRBJ1-6, with D possibly matching TRBD1 (5 bases). Germline V CDR1 and CDR2: MRHNA, SNTAGT. V was pared by 5 bases and J by 9 bases, with 17 bases between. This CDR3 comprises 15 residues. The CDR3 here is CASSIPGGYVSPLHF. CDR3 bases: TGTGCCAGCAGTATACCTGGGGGGTATGTTTCACCCCTCCACTTT.